The entry below gives a single T cell receptor (beta chain) sequence along with its context. What it recognizes is unknown. MiXCR was run by TCRdb on the reads, yielding one entry per CDR3 protein. The sample consists of some 480,000 distinct CDR3 sequences, roughly a third of them appearing once. These data belong to a study of T cell repertoires in cytomegalovirus infection. Study as a whole: Both a matching HLA type and CMV infection were indicated by public TCR beta signatures. Study-wide results and limits: CMV-specific TCR beta clonotypes restricted by HLA-C were the ones dominating the ex vivo response.

Germline lookup yields CDR1 LGHDT and CDR2 YNNKEL (reference sequence). V was clipped by 3 bases and J by 10 bases, with 12 bases between them. The CDR3 is 12 amino acids. V and J are TRBV3-1 and TRBJ1-1, with a weak D call TRBD1 (5 bases). The receptor was isolated from a human donor in good health (CMV status not recorded). Some clones in this sample may be carry-over from other donors' samples. The sample consisted of cultured PBMCs, taken from culture after CMV antigen stimulation. CDR3 in DNA: TGTGCCAGCAGCCACGAGGGGATTGGAGCTTTCTTT. It yields the protein CASSHEGIGAFF. Looking up the rest from reference TRBV3-1 and TRBJ1-1 gives the full variable domain: DTAVSQTPKYLVTQMGNDKSIKCEQNLGHDTMYWYKQDSKKFLKIMFSYNNKELIINETVPNRFSPKSPDKAHLNLHINSLELGDSAVYFCASSHEGIGAFFGQGTRLTVV.